The 26 T cell receptor beta chains in this list originate from one sample, sequenced in a study of graft-versus-host responses after intestinal transplantation. Here immunoSEQ multiplex PCR was the method, and the copy in TCRdb shows in-frame clones only, minus some. The table includes approximately 11,000 clones, roughly 80% detected once. Intraepithelial and lamina propria lymphocytes were freed from processed graft tissue. The sample consisted of ileum tissue, taken 23 days after intestinal transplant. Receptors originate from a human patient who received an intestinal transplant, so some T cells may come from the graft donor.

Concerning this clone: With a far larger clone one base away, a read error is the likely cause. The sample has other DNA sequences that encode this CDR3 too. The chain has TRBV7-6 and TRBJ2-7; no clear D gene. CDR1 and CDR2 (germline): SGHVS, FNYEAQ. The CDR3 runs to 16 residues. CDR3 bases: TGCGCCAGCAGCCCGCGTGAACACGGTGATTACAACGAGCAGTACTTC. It codes for CASSPREHGDYNEQYF. Full variable domain (rest looked up from reference TRBV7-6 and TRBJ2-7): GAGVSQSPRYKVTKRGQDVALRCDPISGHVSLYWYRQALGQGPEFLTYFNYEAQQDKSGLPNDRFSAERPEGSISTLTIQRTEQRDSAMYRCASSPREHGDYNEQYFGPGTRLTVT.

The rearrangement joins TRBV6-5 to TRBJ1-5, with 7 bases fitting TRBD1. The junction had 9 bases not matched to a gene; V was cut back by 6 bases and J by 4 bases. Germline V gene lookup returns CDR1 MNHEY and CDR2 SVGAGI. The CDR3 runs to 15 residues. The CDR3 DNA follows: TGTGCCAGCAGCTCCCAGGGGGAATGGAATCAGCCCCAGCATTTT. Translated, it gives CASSSQGEWNQPQHF.

The CDR3 nucleotides are TGTGCCAGCAACCCAGGGACTAGCGGGGGGGCACGAGAGACCCAGTACTTC. It specifies CASNPGTSGGARETQYF. The chain combines TRBV27 with TRBJ2-5, with 16 bases matching TRBD2. The V and J ends lost 7 bases and 4 bases, in that order; junction bases with no gene match: 9. Germline V gene lookup returns CDR1 MNHEY and CDR2 SMNVEV (reference sequence). This CDR3 region has 17 residues.

V gene TRBV5-1 combines with J gene TRBJ1-4; no clear D gene. CDR3 length: 14 residues. Germline V gene data show CDR1 as SGHRS and CDR2 as YFSETQ. V gave up 7 bases and J gave up 0 bases, with 10 bases separating them. CDR3 protein: CASGETATNEKLFF. The CDR3 DNA follows: TGCGCCAGCGGAGAGACTGCAACTAATGAAAAACTGTTTTTT.

This chain uses TRBV7-6 with TRBJ1-2, with D unresolved. CDR1 and CDR2 (germline): SGHVS, FNYEAQ. Trimming left V 3 bases short and J 4 bases short, with 12 bases between. The CDR3 has 14 amino acids. CDR3 region: CASSFHHVPYGYTF. The CDR3, as DNA: TGTGCCAGCAGCTTCCACCACGTACCCTATGGCTACACCTTC.

The rearrangement links TRBV27 to TRBJ2-2; D unresolved. V lost 0 bases, J lost 2 bases, and 13 bases lay in between. CDR3 length: 17 residues. Germline CDR1 MNHEY, CDR2 SMNVEV (reference sequence). In DNA, the CDR3 is TGTGCCAGCAGTTTATCCCCGTGGCACGAAAACACCGGGGAGCTGTTTTTT. Its translation is CASSLSPWHENTGELFF.

This rearrangement joins TRBV9 to TRBJ2-1, with unresolved D. V lost 4 bases and J 9 bases, leaving 11 bases between the germline ends. The germline CDR1 and CDR2 sequences are SGDLS and YYNGEE. The CDR3 contains 12 residues. Written as DNA, the CDR3 is TGTGCCAGCAGCCCCGCGGCTGGTGAGCAGTTCTTC. This codes for CASSPAAGEQFF.

The chain recombines TRBV5-4 with TRBJ2-1, with TRBD2 matching 9 bases. V was pared by 2 bases and J by 4 bases, with 4 bases of the junction left unmatched. Germline-derived CDR1 and CDR2 are SGHNT and YYREEE (reference sequence). This CDR3 comprises 15 residues. DNA of the CDR3: TGTGCCAGCAGCTTCTTAGCGGGGGAATACAATGAGCAGTTCTTC. It yields the protein CASSFLAGEYNEQFF. Drawing the rest from reference TRBV5-4 and TRBJ2-1, the complete variable domain is ETGVTQSPTHLIKTRGQQVTLRCSSQSGHNTVSWYQQALGQGPQFIFQYYREEENGRGNFPPRFSGLQFPNYSSELNVNALELDDSALYLCASSFLAGEYNEQFFGPGTRLTVL.

This clone was recorded only once. The J gene is TRBJ2-1, the V gene TRBV19, with TRBD2 identical over 11 bases. Germline CDR1 reads LNHDA; CDR2 reads SQIVND (reference sequence). The V gene end was trimmed by 3 bases and the J gene end by 2 bases; junction bases not matched to a gene: 3. The CDR3 totals 16 residues. The CDR3 protein is CASSMISGRAYNEQFF. CDR3 nucleotides: TGTGCCAGTAGTATGATTAGCGGGAGGGCCTACAATGAGCAGTTCTTC. The complete variable domain, with remaining parts taken from reference TRBV19 and TRBJ2-1, reads DGGITQSPKYLFRKEGQNVTLSCEQNLNHDAMYWYRQDPGQGLRLIYYSQIVNDFQKGDIAEGYSVSREKKESFPLTVTSAQKNPTAFYLCASSMISGRAYNEQFFGPGTRLTVL.

This sequence joins TRBV2 and TRBJ2-5; D is perhaps TRBD1 or TRBD2 (7 bases each). The J call may be faulty, since TRBJ2-7 better matches the DNA end. This CDR3 is 13 amino acids long. Germline CDR1 is SNHLY and CDR2 is FYNNEI. The CDR3 loop reads CASSPRGGNEQYF. In nucleotides, the CDR3 is TGTGCCAGCAGTCCCAGGGGGGGAAACGAGCAGTACTTC.

This chain joins TRBV6-1 and TRBJ1-4, with 9 bases lining up with TRBD1. After removal of 5 bases from V and 7 bases from J, the junction contained 5 bases not matched to a gene. This CDR3 is 14 amino acids long. CDR1 and CDR2 from the germline V gene are MNHNS and SASEGT. The CDR3 nucleotides read TGTGCCAGCAGTCAGACAGGGGGAGGTGAAAAACTGTTTTTT. This sequence encodes CASSQTGGGEKLFF.

This clone showed up just a few times. The chain employs TRBV30 and TRBJ1-4; TRBD1 is a possible D gene (5 bases). V shed 3 bases and J shed 8 bases, with 22 bases lying between them. CDR1 GTSNPN and CDR2 SVGIG come from the germline V gene (reference sequence). The CDR3 runs to 16 residues. The CDR3 DNA reads as TGTGCCTGGAGCCCCCGGCTTCCGGGGGGGAGGGAAAAACTGTTTTTT. Protein product: CAWSPRLPGGREKLFF.

This clone has a handful of counts. The V gene is TRBV7-2, the J gene TRBJ2-5; no firm D call. The DNA end favors TRBJ2-7, so the J call may be wrong. The V gene's germline CDR1 is SGHTA and CDR2 FQGNSA. The CDR3 totals 14 residues. CDR3 DNA sequence: TGTGCCAGCAGCTTAGTTGGCGGCCCCTACGAGCAGTACTTC. It is translated as CASSLVGGPYEQYF.

The chain carries TRBV5-8 and TRBJ2-6; D call uncertain. The ends were cut back, 4 bases at V and 0 bases at J, with 8 bases in the middle. CDR1 is SGHTS, CDR2 YDEGEE, per germline. There are 15 residues in the CDR3. The CDR3: CASSLQLSGANVLTF. The CDR3 DNA follows: TGTGCCAGCAGCCTACAGCTCTCTGGGGCCAACGTCCTGACTTTC.

The chain has TRBV11-2 and TRBJ1-4; D may be TRBD1 (5 bases). This CDR3 has 15 residues. V lost 6 bases and J lost 0, with 11 bases in between. CDR1 and CDR2 from the germline V gene are SGHAT and FQNNGV. CDR3 in DNA: TGTGCCAGCAGTCCCGGGACGGCAACTAATGAAAAACTGTTTTTT. Translation gives CASSPGTATNEKLFF.

The J gene is TRBJ2-7, the V gene TRBV15; 8 nucleotides match TRBD2. In germline, CDR1 is LNHNV, CDR2 YYDKDF (reference sequence). The CDR3 is 14 residues long. Trimming took 0 bases from V and 7 from J; bases not matched to a gene: 5. The CDR3 coding sequence is TGTGCCACCAGCAGAGATAAGGTAGCGGGGGAGCAGTACTTC. Its translation: CATSRDKVAGEQYF.

The V call is TRBV28, the J call TRBJ2-7; no definite D call. The CDR3 contains 11 residues. V lost 3 bases and J lost 4, with 4 bases in between. Per germline, CDR1 MDHEN and CDR2 SYDVKM. The CDR3 DNA follows: TGTGCCAGCAGTTTGGGGTACGAGCAGTACTTC. It encodes CASSLGYEQYF. The full variable domain, in which reference TRBV28 and TRBJ2-7 provide the parts outside the CDR3, is DVKVTQSSRYLVKRTGEKVFLECVQDMDHENMFWYRQDPGLGLRLIYFSYDVKMKEKGDIPEGYSVSREKKERFSLILESASTNQTSMYLCASSLGYEQYFGPGTRLTVT.

Comments on this clone: With a far larger clone one base away, a read error is the likely cause. The rearrangement links TRBV7-9 to TRBJ2-7; TRBD2 matches at 15 bases. V lost 5 bases to trimming and J lost 4 bases; unmatched junction nucleotides: 15. This CDR3 contains 19 residues. Germline values: CDR1 SEHNR, CDR2 FQNEAQ (reference sequence). The CDR3 loop reads CASSRAGTSGRFGWYEQYF. The CDR3 nucleotides read TGTGCCAGCAGCCGAGCCGGGACTAGCGGGAGGTTCGGGTGGTACGAGCAGTACTTC.

The genes are TRBV7-9 and TRBJ2-5; possibly TRBD2 for D (5 bases). This CDR3 is 16 amino acids long. CDR1 and CDR2 (germline): SEHNR, FQNEAQ (reference sequence). V was pared by 5 bases and J by 5 bases, with 21 bases between. The CDR3 DNA reads as TGTGCCAGCAGCCGTGGTGCTCCTAGCATAGGGGAGACCCAGTACTTC. The encoded protein is CASSRGAPSIGETQYF.

The chain is built from TRBV13 and TRBJ1-1, with D uncertain. Per the germline V gene, CDR1 is PRHDT and CDR2 is FYEKMQ (reference sequence). This CDR3 spans 14 amino acids. V was clipped by 0 bases and J by 2 bases, with 7 bases between them. CDR3: CASSLGYSNTEAFF. CDR3 DNA: TGTGCCAGCAGCTTAGGATATTCTAACACTGAAGCTTTCTTT.

The V gene is TRBV7-8, the J gene TRBJ1-1; D remains ambiguous. CDR1 is SGHVS, CDR2 FQNEAQ, per germline. With 5 bases removed from V and 4 bases from J, the gap between germline ends came to 8 bases. This CDR3 is built from 12 residues. DNA of the CDR3: TGTGCCAGCAGCCCCGGAGCCACTGAAGCTTTCTTT. It specifies CASSPGATEAFF.

J is TRBJ2-1 and V is TRBV6-6, with D perhaps TRBD2 (6 bases). V was clipped by 5 bases and J by 7 bases, with 15 bases between them. The length of the CDR3 is 14 residues. Germline values: CDR1 MNHNY, CDR2 SVGAGI (reference sequence). The CDR3 loop is CASSTQLARNEQFF. The CDR3 nucleotides are TGTGCCAGCAGTACTCAACTAGCCAGGAATGAGCAGTTCTTC.

This clone ranks as large. The chain employs TRBV5-1 and TRBJ1-5; TRBD1 matches at 8 bases. The CDR3 is 15 amino acids. V was pared by 0 bases and J by 4 bases, with 3 bases of the junction left unmatched. The V gene's germline CDR1 is SGHRS and CDR2 YFSETQ. CDR3 in DNA: TGCGCCAGCAGCTTGGGGGACAGGCTGAATCAGCCCCAGCATTTT. Translation: CASSLGDRLNQPQHF. Combining the CDR3 with reference TRBV5-1 and TRBJ1-5 gives the whole variable domain KAGVTQTPRYLIKTRGQQVTLSCSPISGHRSVSWYQQTPGQGLQFLFEYFSETQRNKGNFPGRFSGRQFSNSRSEMNVSTLELGDSALYLCASSLGDRLNQPQHFGDGTRLSIL.

This chain links TRBV28 with TRBJ1-2; tentative D call: TRBD1 (5 bases). CDR3 length: 15 amino acids. Germline assignment: CDR1 MDHEN and CDR2 SYDVKM. V was trimmed by 6 bases and J by 4 bases, leaving 18 bases between them. CDR3: CASSPPGQSGYGYTF. The CDR3 DNA sequence: TGTGCCAGCAGCCCGCCGGGGCAGTCTGGCTATGGCTACACCTTC.

The V call is TRBV19, the J call TRBJ1-2; no reliable D call. Germline CDR1 LNHDA, CDR2 SQIVND (reference sequence). V lost 3 bases and J lost 6, with 14 bases in between. The CDR3 has 14 amino acids. The CDR3 bases are TGTGCCAGTAGTATGATGCTCCTACCAGATGGCTACACCTTC. It codes for CASSMMLLPDGYTF.

The chain uses TRBV11-2 and TRBJ1-4, with no clear D. The CDR3 has 13 residues. The germline gives CDR1 SGHAT, CDR2 FQNNGV. The ends were cut back, 5 bases at V and 5 bases at J, with 9 bases in the middle. CDR3 in DNA: TGTGCCAGCAGCCTTATTGGCAATGAAAAACTGTTTTTT. Amino acid sequence: CASSLIGNEKLFF.